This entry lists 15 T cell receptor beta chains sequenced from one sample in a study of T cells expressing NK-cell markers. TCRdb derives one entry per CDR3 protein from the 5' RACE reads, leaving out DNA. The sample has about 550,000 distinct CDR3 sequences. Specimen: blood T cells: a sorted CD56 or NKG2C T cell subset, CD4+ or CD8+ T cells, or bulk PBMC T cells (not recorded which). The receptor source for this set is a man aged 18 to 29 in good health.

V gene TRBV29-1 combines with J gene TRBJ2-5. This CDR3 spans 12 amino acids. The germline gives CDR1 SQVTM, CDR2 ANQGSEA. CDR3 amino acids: CSVVGRSETQYF.

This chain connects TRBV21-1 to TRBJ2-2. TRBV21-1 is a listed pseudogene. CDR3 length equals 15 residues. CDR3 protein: CASSDNLTNTGELFF.

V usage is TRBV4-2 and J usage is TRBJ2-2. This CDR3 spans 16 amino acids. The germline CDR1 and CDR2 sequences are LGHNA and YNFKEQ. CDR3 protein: CASSQESTVNTGELFF.

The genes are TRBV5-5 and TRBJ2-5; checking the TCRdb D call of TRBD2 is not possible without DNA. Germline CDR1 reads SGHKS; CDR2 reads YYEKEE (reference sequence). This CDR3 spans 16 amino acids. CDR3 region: CASSRGGLTLRETQYF.

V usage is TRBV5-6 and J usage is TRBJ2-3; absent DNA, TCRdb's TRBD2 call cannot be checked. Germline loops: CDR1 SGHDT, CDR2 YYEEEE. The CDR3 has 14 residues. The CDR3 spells CASSLERGGDTQYF.

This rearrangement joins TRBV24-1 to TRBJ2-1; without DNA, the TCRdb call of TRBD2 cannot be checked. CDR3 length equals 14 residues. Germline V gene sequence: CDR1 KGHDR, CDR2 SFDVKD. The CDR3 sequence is CATSSGSSYNEQFF.

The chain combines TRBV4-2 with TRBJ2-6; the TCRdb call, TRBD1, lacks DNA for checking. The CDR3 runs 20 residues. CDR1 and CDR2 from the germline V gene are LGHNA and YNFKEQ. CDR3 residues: CASSHKASRVGTSGANVLTF.

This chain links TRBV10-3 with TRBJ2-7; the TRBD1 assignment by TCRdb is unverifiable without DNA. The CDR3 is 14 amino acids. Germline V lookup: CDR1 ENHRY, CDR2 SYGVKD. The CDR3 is CAISESDRLYEQYF.

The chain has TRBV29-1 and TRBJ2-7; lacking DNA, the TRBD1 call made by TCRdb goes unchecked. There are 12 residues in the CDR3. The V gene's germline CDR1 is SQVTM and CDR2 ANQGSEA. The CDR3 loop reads CSVPTGGHEQYF.

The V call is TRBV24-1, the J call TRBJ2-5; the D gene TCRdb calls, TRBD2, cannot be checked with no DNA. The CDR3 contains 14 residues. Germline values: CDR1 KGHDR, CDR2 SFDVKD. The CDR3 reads CATSDFRLGETQYF.

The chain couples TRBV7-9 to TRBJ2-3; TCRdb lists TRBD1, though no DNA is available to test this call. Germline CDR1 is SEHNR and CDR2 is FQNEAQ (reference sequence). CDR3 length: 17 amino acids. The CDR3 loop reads CASSSGNRPGGEDTQYF. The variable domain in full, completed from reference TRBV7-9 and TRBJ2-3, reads DTGVSQNPRHKITKRGQNVTFRCDPISEHNRLYWYRQTLGQGPEFLTYFQNEAQLEKSRLLSDRFSAERPKGSFSTLEIQRTEQGDSAMYLCASSSGNRPGGEDTQYFGPGTRLTVL.

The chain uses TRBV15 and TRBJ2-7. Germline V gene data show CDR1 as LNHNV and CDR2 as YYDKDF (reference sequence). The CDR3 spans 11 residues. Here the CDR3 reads CATGVLGEQYF.

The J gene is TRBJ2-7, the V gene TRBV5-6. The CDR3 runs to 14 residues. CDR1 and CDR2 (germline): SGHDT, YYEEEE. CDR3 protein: CASSLSPKSYEQYF.

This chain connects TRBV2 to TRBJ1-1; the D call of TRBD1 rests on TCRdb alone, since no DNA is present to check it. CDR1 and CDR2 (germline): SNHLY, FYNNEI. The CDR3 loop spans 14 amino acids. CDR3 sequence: CASTRDSGGTEAFF. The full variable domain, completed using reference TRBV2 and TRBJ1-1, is EPEVTQTPSHQVTQMGQEVILRCVPISNHLYFYWYRQILGQKVEFLVSFYNNEISEKSEIFDDQFSVERPDGSNFTLKIRSTKLEDSAMYFCASTRDSGGTEAFFGQGTRLTVV.

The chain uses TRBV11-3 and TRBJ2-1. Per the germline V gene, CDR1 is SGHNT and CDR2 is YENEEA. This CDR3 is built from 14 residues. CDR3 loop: CASSSLMGYNEQFF.